The 28 T cell receptor beta chains below all came from one sample that was sequenced in a study of CD8 T cells in ankylosing spondylitis. Study-level findings and limits: Characteristic of ankylosing spondylitis blood, it appeared, was a TCR beta motif comprising several highly homologous variants.

TCRdb analysed the 5' RACE reads with MiXCR anew, one entry per CDR3 protein. The data hold fewer than 750,000 distinct CDR3 sequences, with around 20% observed a single time. These receptors have no identified antigens. Sequenced material: blood, either unsorted or a sorted T cell fraction (not recorded which). The receptors stem from a male donor with ankylosing spondylitis.

This chain joins TRBV24-1 and TRBJ2-4, with TRBD1 as a possible D gene (6 bases). Germline loops: CDR1 KGHDR, CDR2 SFDVKD. This CDR3 region has 14 residues. Trimming removed 4 bases at V and 8 bases at J, with 14 bases between. CDR3 DNA: TGTGCCACCAGTGACCCCGGGACAACGGACATTCAGTACTTC. Translating gives CATSDPGTTDIQYF.

The chain combines TRBV6-1 with TRBJ2-1; TRBD1 aligns across 7 bases. Germline CDR1 MNHNS, CDR2 SASEGT. The CDR3 runs 14 residues. V dropped 6 bases and J dropped 4; count of bases not matched to a gene: 6. The CDR3 DNA reads as TGTGCCAGCAGGCTACAGGGGTTTTACAATGAGCAGTTCTTC. This encodes CASRLQGFYNEQFF.

The chain links TRBV9 to TRBJ2-2; D not certain. V was trimmed by 5 bases and J by 3 bases, leaving 11 bases between them. From germline, CDR1 is SGDLS and CDR2 YYNGEE. The CDR3 loop spans 14 amino acids. CDR3 DNA: TGTGCCAGCAGTGGAAGGACCTACACCGGGGAGCTGTTTTTT. As protein: CASSGRTYTGELFF.

This clonotype was seen more than once but under ten times. The rearrangement links TRBV29-1 to TRBJ2-5; D might be TRBD1 or TRBD2, each matching 5 bases. The CDR3 is 11 amino acids. Germline V gene sequence: CDR1 SQVTM, CDR2 ANQGSEA. V gave up 4 bases and J gave up 5 bases, with 8 bases separating them. The CDR3 region has the DNA TGCAGCGTTGGAGGGGTGGAGACCCAGTACTTC. It specifies CSVGGVETQYF.

The chain joins TRBV7-2 to TRBJ1-2, with D maybe TRBD1 (5 bases). The CDR3 sequence is 13 residues long. CDR1 and CDR2 (germline): SGHTA, FQGNSA. V lost 1 base and J lost 8, with 11 bases in between. CDR3 nucleotides: TGTGCCAGCAGCTTAGTAGGGGCGCGAGGCTACACCTTC. It encodes CASSLVGARGYTF. The whole variable domain, remainder taken from reference TRBV7-2 and TRBJ1-2, is GAGVSQSPSNKVTEKGKDVELRCDPISGHTALYWYRQSLGQGLEFLIYFQGNSAPDKSGLPSDRFSAERTGGSVSTLTIQRTQQEDSAVYLCASSLVGARGYTFGSGTRLTVV.

This clonotype was observed a few times. The J gene is TRBJ2-2, the V gene TRBV9; TRBD2 matches at 7 bases. Trimming at V came to 3 bases and at J to 15 bases, leaving 5 bases not matched to a gene. This CDR3 contains 11 residues. Germline V CDR1 and CDR2: SGDLS, YYNGEE. The DNA of the CDR3 is TGTGCCAGCAGCGGTCTCGGGGGGTTGTTTTTT. It yields the protein CASSGLGGLFF.

This chain connects TRBV12-3 or TRBV12-4 to TRBJ2-1; 11 bases fit TRBD2. This CDR3 comprises 14 residues. The V segment lost 3 bases and the J segment 7 bases; nucleotides outside the gene matches: 2. This chain's CDR3 is CASSFSGGANEQFF. CDR3 DNA: TGTGCCAGCAGTTTTAGCGGGGGGGCTAATGAGCAGTTCTTC.

The chain joins TRBV3-1 to TRBJ2-1, with a weak D call TRBD1 (6 bases). CDR3 length: 17 residues. V was pared by 0 bases and J by 5 bases, with 17 bases between. CDR1 is LGHDT, CDR2 YNNKEL, per germline (reference sequence). CDR3 DNA: TGTGCCAGCAGCCAAGAAGACCAGGGGTTGAAACACAATGAGCAGTTCTTC. This encodes CASSQEDQGLKHNEQFF.

J is TRBJ1-5 and V is TRBV3-1; D uncertain. CDR1 LGHDT and CDR2 YNNKEL come from the germline V gene (reference sequence). Between the trimmed V and J ends, which lost 4 bases and 4 bases, there was a span of 11 bases. The length of the CDR3 is 14 residues. DNA for the CDR3: TGTGCCAGCAGCCCGGCGTATTCTAATCAGCCCCAGCATTTT. This codes for CASSPAYSNQPQHF.

This clonotype occurred a few times. The rearrangement joins TRBV5-5 to TRBJ1-1; 7 positions match TRBD1. V lost 4 bases and J lost 0; bases outside the gene matches: 6. This CDR3 region has 15 residues. Germline V CDR1 and CDR2: SGHKS, YYEKEE (reference sequence). The CDR3 is CASSRSRGMNTEAFF. CDR3 DNA: TGTGCCAGCAGCCGTTCCAGGGGGATGAACACTGAAGCTTTCTTT.

J is TRBJ1-1 and V is TRBV29-1; TRBD1 might be the D (6 bases). Germline assignment: CDR1 SQVTM and CDR2 ANQGSEA. The CDR3 totals 13 residues. V lost 6 bases and J 6 bases, leaving 17 bases between the germline ends. CDR3: CSVHRGGGPEAFF. CDR3 DNA: TGCAGCGTCCACCGTGGGGGGGGCCCTGAAGCTTTCTTT.

This rearrangement joins TRBV20-1 to TRBJ2-7, with 11 bases matching TRBD1. The V gene's germline CDR1 is DFQATT and CDR2 SNEGSKA (reference sequence). The CDR3 totals 15 residues. V lost 3 bases and J lost 4; bases outside the gene matches: 8. CDR3 coding DNA: TGCAGTGCTAGGGGGCTTGGGACAGGGGGGTACGAGCAGTACTTC. It encodes CSARGLGTGGYEQYF.

This chain connects TRBV7-9 to TRBJ2-1; no firm D call. In germline, CDR1 is SEHNR, CDR2 FQNEAQ (reference sequence). V was trimmed by 1 base and J by 9 bases, leaving 16 bases between them. This CDR3 has 15 amino acids. CDR3 sequence reads: CASSLEGWRLIEQFF. The CDR3 nucleotides are TGTGCCAGCAGCTTAGAGGGATGGCGCCTAATTGAGCAGTTCTTC.

The chain links TRBV7-8 to TRBJ2-1; 10 nucleotides align to TRBD2. The CDR3 covers 16 residues. V trimming: 0 bases; J trimming: 15 bases; junction bases outside the gene matches: 14. CDR1 SGHVS and CDR2 FQNEAQ come from the germline V gene. CDR3 protein: CASSLAQASGGLVAFF. As DNA, the CDR3 is TGTGCCAGCAGCTTAGCGCAGGCTAGCGGGGGTCTCGTTGCGTTCTTC.

This clonotype occurred a few times. This chain connects TRBV2 to TRBJ2-1, with a weak D call TRBD2 (7 bases). The CDR3 has 15 amino acids. Germline V CDR1 and CDR2: SNHLY, FYNNEI. The V and J ends lost 3 bases and 8 bases respectively, with 17 bases between them. In DNA, the CDR3 is TGTGCCAGCAGTGATGAGGGGGGGGCGGGCTATGAGCAGTTCTTC. This sequence encodes CASSDEGGAGYEQFF.

This clonotype was counted ten times or more. The chain uses TRBV24-1 and TRBJ2-2; D is tentatively TRBD1 or TRBD2 (5 bases each). The V end was cut by 4 bases, the J end by 4 bases, with 12 bases between. The CDR3 runs to 15 residues. Germline V gene data show CDR1 as KGHDR and CDR2 as SFDVKD. CDR3 nucleotide sequence: TGTGCCACCAGTGACCCTACCGGGACCACCGGGGAGCTGTTTTTT. Translating gives CATSDPTGTTGELFF.

This clonotype showed up just a few times. This rearrangement joins TRBV7-2 to TRBJ2-7, with 7 nucleotides matching TRBD2. The V gene's germline CDR1 is SGHTA and CDR2 FQGNSA. This CDR3 region has 14 residues. V lost 3 bases to trimming and J lost 6 bases; unmatched junction nucleotides: 8. The CDR3 spells CASSFGGSVFEQYF. Here the CDR3 DNA reads TGTGCCAGCAGCTTCGGCGGGAGCGTGTTCGAGCAGTACTTC. The full variable domain, its missing parts supplied by reference TRBV7-2 and TRBJ2-7, is GAGVSQSPSNKVTEKGKDVELRCDPISGHTALYWYRQSLGQGLEFLIYFQGNSAPDKSGLPSDRFSAERTGGSVSTLTIQRTQQEDSAVYLCASSFGGSVFEQYFGPGTRLTVT.

This chain connects TRBV10-3 to TRBJ1-1; 8 bases are shared with TRBD1. The CDR3 sequence is 15 residues long. Germline lookup yields CDR1 ENHRY and CDR2 SYGVKD. V trimming: 6 bases; J trimming: 2 bases; junction bases outside the gene matches: 8. The CDR3 reads CAISSDRDLNTEAFF. The CDR3 nucleotides are TGTGCCATCAGCTCGGACAGGGACCTCAACACTGAAGCTTTCTTT.

This clonotype turned up a few times. V usage is TRBV18 and J usage is TRBJ1-6; D is unresolved. The CDR3 length is 13 residues. V lost 5 bases to trimming and J lost 7 bases, with 9 bases between them. Germline V lookup: CDR1 KGHSH, CDR2 LQKENI. The DNA of the CDR3 is TGTGCCAGCTCAAACTCTGAGAATTCACCCCTCCACTTT. This codes for CASSNSENSPLHF.

The rearrangement joins TRBV29-1 to TRBJ1-3, with TRBD1 as a possible D gene (5 bases). Germline assignment: CDR1 SQVTM and CDR2 ANQGSEA. V lost 1 base and J lost 0, with 16 bases in between. There are 17 residues in the CDR3. CDR3 coding DNA: TGCAGCGTTGAAGCAGGGAATAAGGCCGACTCTGGAAACACCATATATTTT. Amino acids: CSVEAGNKADSGNTIYF.

The V and J genes are TRBV27 and TRBJ2-1; weak D call: TRBD2 (7 bases). Germline CDR1 MNHEY, CDR2 SMNVEV (reference sequence). The CDR3 consists of 15 residues. Trimming pared 6 bases from V and 5 bases from J, leaving 17 bases between. The CDR3 coding sequence is TGTGCCAGCAGCGTCCGGGGGGCCCGGGACAATGAGCAGTTCTTC. This sequence encodes CASSVRGARDNEQFF.

This clonotype was seen more than once but under ten times. The chain employs TRBV5-5 and TRBJ2-1, with 7 bases that match TRBD2. This CDR3 spans 15 amino acids. CDR1 SGHKS and CDR2 YYEKEE come from the germline V gene (reference sequence). V lost 3 bases, J lost 5 bases, and 8 bases stayed unmatched. CDR3 nucleotides: TGTGCCAGCAGCTCGCCCGGGACTAAAGACAATGAGCAGTTCTTC. Protein: CASSSPGTKDNEQFF.

This clonotype was seen a few times. This chain connects TRBV29-1 to TRBJ1-3; 9 bases agree with TRBD1. The CDR3 extends over 15 amino acids. Per germline, CDR1 SQVTM and CDR2 ANQGSEA. J lost 0 bases, V lost 5 bases, and 5 bases had no gene match. As DNA, the CDR3 is TGCAGCGTTATCGGACAGGGGACCTCTGGAAACACCATATATTTT. Protein sequence: CSVIGQGTSGNTIYF.

In this sample, this clonotype turned up many times. The gene calls are TRBV4-3 and TRBJ1-3, with no clear D. Germline V gives CDR1 LGHNA, CDR2 YSLEER. V lost 0 bases to trimming and J lost 0 bases, with 9 bases between them. The CDR3 length is 16 residues. The CDR3 region has the DNA TGCGCCAGCAGCCAAGATTTGATAGACTCTGGAAACACCATATATTTT. Protein sequence: CASSQDLIDSGNTIYF.

The chain combines TRBV5-1 with TRBJ1-1; possibly TRBD1 for D (5 bases). Germline lookup yields CDR1 SGHRS and CDR2 YFSETQ. V lost 4 bases and J lost 5, with 9 bases in between. The CDR3 consists of 12 residues. The CDR3 DNA is TGCGCCAGCAGCACGGGGGATACTGAAGCTTTCTTT. Encoded protein: CASSTGDTEAFF.

This clonotype showed up just a few times. The junction departs from germline at one end; a sequencing error may be responsible. The chain has TRBV6-1 and TRBJ2-7; 9 nucleotides align to TRBD2. Germline-derived CDR1 and CDR2 are MNHNS and SASEGT. The CDR3 loop spans 14 amino acids. The CDR3, as DNA: TGTGCCAGCAGTCAAGCGGGAGGAATCTACGAGCAGTACTTC. Its protein is CASSQAGGIYEQYF.

This clonotype has only a few counts. The V call is TRBV28, the J call TRBJ2-2; 7 nucleotides line up with TRBD2. Germline V gene sequence: CDR1 MDHEN, CDR2 SYDVKM. The CDR3 length is 17 residues. V trimming: 5 bases; J trimming: 4 bases; junction bases outside the gene matches: 13. The DNA for the CDR3 is TGTGCCAGCAGTACTAGCGAGGGAGTCGTTTTCACCGGGGAGCTGTTTTTT. It codes for CASSTSEGVVFTGELFF.

The V call is TRBV7-9, the J call TRBJ2-2; D may be TRBD1 (5 bases). In germline, CDR1 is SEHNR, CDR2 FQNEAQ (reference sequence). CDR3 length: 11 amino acids. Trimming shortened V by 8 bases and J by 7 bases, and 8 bases separated the two germline ends. DNA for the CDR3: TGTGCCAGCGACCAGGGCGGGGAGCTGTTTTTT. The encoded protein is CASDQGGELFF.